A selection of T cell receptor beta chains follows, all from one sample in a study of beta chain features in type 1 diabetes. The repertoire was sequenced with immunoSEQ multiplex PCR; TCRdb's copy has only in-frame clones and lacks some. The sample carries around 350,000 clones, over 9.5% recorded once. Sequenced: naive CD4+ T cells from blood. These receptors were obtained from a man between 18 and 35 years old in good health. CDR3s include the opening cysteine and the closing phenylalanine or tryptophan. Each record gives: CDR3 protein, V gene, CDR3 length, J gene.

CDR3: CASSVQDTEAFF
V: TRBV5-1
length: 12
J: TRBJ1-1

CDR3: CASSGGQVVQAQHF
V: TRBV6-1
length: 14
J: TRBJ1-5

CDR3: CASSFRRAGANVLTF
V: TRBV5-6
length: 15
J: TRBJ2-6

CDR3: CASSPRLLNEQFF
V: TRBV18
length: 13
J: TRBJ2-1

CDR3: CASSQSRDRGTYEQYF
V: TRBV23-1
length: 16
J: TRBJ2-7

CDR3: CASNGGSYEQYF
V: TRBV25-1
length: 12
J: TRBJ2-7

CDR3: CASTRGETQYF
V: TRBV2
length: 11
J: TRBJ2-5

CDR3: CAISESSGENTEAFF
V: TRBV10-3
length: 15
J: TRBJ1-1

CDR3: CASRNSGGPQSEQYF
V: TRBV14
length: 15
J: TRBJ2-7

CDR3: CATSSTSGETQYF
V: TRBV15
length: 13
J: TRBJ2-5

CDR3: CASSFVSDQPQHF
V: TRBV28
length: 13
J: TRBJ1-5

CDR3: CASSYIMNTEAFF
V: TRBV6-5
length: 13
J: TRBJ1-1

CDR3: CASSLGTGGEQYF
V: TRBV28
length: 13
J: TRBJ2-7

CDR3: CASSYPDEQYF
V: TRBV6-6
length: 11
J: TRBJ2-7

CDR3: CASSSVSRYGYTF
V: TRBV27
length: 13
J: TRBJ1-2

CDR3: CAWTRDRSSYEQYF
V: TRBV30
length: 14
J: TRBJ2-7

CDR3: CASSVSNSEQFF
V: TRBV11-3
length: 12
J: TRBJ2-1

CDR3: CASSLNSGTGDVEQYF
V: TRBV5-1
length: 16
J: TRBJ2-7

CDR3: CASSRDTGELFF
V: TRBV7-9
length: 12
J: TRBJ2-2

CDR3: CASSSGPPGGTEAFF
V: TRBV5-1
length: 15
J: TRBJ1-1

CDR3: CASSSPGQDTDTQYF
V: TRBV7-3
length: 15
J: TRBJ2-3

CDR3: CASRGQAGGYTF
V: TRBV7-3
length: 12
J: TRBJ1-2

CDR3: CASSPLRGGLYEQYF
V: TRBV27
length: 15
J: TRBJ2-7

CDR3: CASSLAQGYGYTF
V: TRBV28
length: 13
J: TRBJ1-2

CDR3: CASGGGKETQYF
V: TRBV28
length: 12
J: TRBJ2-5

CDR3: CASSYSTVSYEQYF
V: TRBV6-5
length: 14
J: TRBJ2-7

CDR3: CASRDYHTGELFF
V: TRBV5-4
length: 13
J: TRBJ2-2

CDR3: CASSHNRGGEKLFF
V: TRBV7-8
length: 14
J: TRBJ1-4

CDR3: CSVSMRGDRTDTQYF
V: TRBV29-1
length: 15
J: TRBJ2-3

CDR3: CASSMGPPFGTGGGEQYF
V: TRBV19
length: 18
J: TRBJ2-7

CDR3: CASNKGVRYEQYF
V: TRBV6-6
length: 13
J: TRBJ2-7

CDR3: CAWQGLAGVGGELFF
V: TRBV30
length: 15
J: TRBJ2-2

CDR3: CASSAVPGETQYF
V: TRBV5-1
length: 13
J: TRBJ2-5

CDR3: CAWHRVGGEKLFF
V: TRBV30
length: 13
J: TRBJ1-4

CDR3: CASSIQRGNTGELFF
V: TRBV21-1
length: 15
J: TRBJ2-2

CDR3: CASSGTGVGNQPQHF
V: TRBV18
length: 15
J: TRBJ1-5

CDR3: CASSGELAGGNNEQFF
V: TRBV9
length: 16
J: TRBJ2-1

CDR3: CASSVRTLSNEQFF
V: TRBV9
length: 14
J: TRBJ2-1

CDR3: CASTRDRAANYGYTF
V: TRBV2
length: 15
J: TRBJ1-2

CDR3: CASSREDRGSYEQYF
V: TRBV7-6
length: 15
J: TRBJ2-7

CDR3: CASRTSGRDTQYF
V: TRBV11-2
length: 13
J: TRBJ2-3

CDR3: CASSRKQGTYEQYF
V: TRBV5-4
length: 14
J: TRBJ2-7

CDR3: CASSTTSVGEQFF
V: TRBV7-3
length: 13
J: TRBJ2-1

CDR3: CSVRRDSDSMGDNYGYTF
V: TRBV29-1
length: 18
J: TRBJ1-2

CDR3: CASSENNRVHEQYF
V: TRBV25-1
length: 14
J: TRBJ2-7

CDR3: CSVGGRSSYNEQFF
V: TRBV29-1
length: 14
J: TRBJ2-1

CDR3: CASSLDRGSGELFF
V: TRBV5-1
length: 14
J: TRBJ2-2

CDR3: CASSHGTSRSDEQFF
V: TRBV14
length: 15
J: TRBJ2-1

CDR3: CASREVGGYTF
V: TRBV6-1
length: 11
J: TRBJ1-2

CDR3: CASRGLAGVYNEQFF
V: TRBV6-1
length: 15
J: TRBJ2-1

CDR3: CASSRSTSGSEYEQYF
V: TRBV4-2
length: 16
J: TRBJ2-7

CDR3: CASSRSTGNYNSPLHF
V: TRBV7-2
length: 16
J: TRBJ1-6

CDR3: CASSSPGQGTYEQYF
V: TRBV11-1
length: 15
J: TRBJ2-7

CDR3: CSVDGRGLYGYTF
V: TRBV29-1
length: 13
J: TRBJ1-2